This passage covers 32 T cell receptor beta chains from one sample sequenced in a study of neurological immune-mediated disorders. MiXCR, applied by TCRdb to the 5' RACE reads, yields one record per CDR3 protein. The sample lists 48,000 or so distinct CDR3 sequences, about a tenth occurring once. Sample: PBMCs. These receptor sequences come from a woman between 35 and 50 years old with HTLV-1-associated myelopathy (HAM/TSP).

This clonotype was observed many times. The chain links TRBV3-1 to TRBJ1-6; 9 bases fit TRBD1. The germline gives CDR1 LGHDT, CDR2 YNNKEL (reference sequence). J lost 5 bases, V lost 5 bases, and 1 base had no gene match. CDR3 length equals 14 residues. The DNA for the CDR3 is TGTGCCAGCAGCGACAGGGGGAATAATTCACCCCTCCACTTT. Translating gives CASSDRGNNSPLHF. The entire variable domain, with the rest obtained from reference TRBV3-1 and TRBJ1-6, is as follows: DTAVSQTPKYLVTQMGNDKSIKCEQNLGHDTMYWYKQDSKKFLKIMFSYNNKELIINETVPNRFSPKSPDKAHLNLHINSLELGDSAVYFCASSDRGNNSPLHFGNGTRLTVT.

Notes on this clonotype: A read error may be the cause here, since a much bigger clone is one base away. The V and J genes are TRBV6-1 and TRBJ1-5; D gene unclear. The germline gives CDR1 MNHNS, CDR2 SASEGT. This CDR3 comprises 15 residues. The chain's CDR3 is CASSEINAVYQPHHF. CDR3 in DNA: TGTGCCAGCAGTGAAATTAATGCAGTATATCAGCCCCATCATTTT.

CDR3 residues: CASSLQTGTPHEQYF. CDR3 nucleotide sequence: TGTGCCAGCAGCCTCCAGACAGGGACGCCGCACGAGCAGTACTTC. V gene TRBV4-2 combines with J gene TRBJ2-7, with 7 bases identical to TRBD1. Trimming removed 4 bases from V and 5 bases from J; junction bases left unmatched: 11. This CDR3 spans 15 amino acids. Per the germline V gene, CDR1 is LGHNA and CDR2 is YNFKEQ.

The V and J genes are TRBV5-1 and TRBJ2-1, with 15 bases fitting TRBD2. The germline V gene has CDR1 SGHRS and CDR2 YFSETQ. Trimming at V came to 0 bases and at J to 8 bases, leaving 12 bases not matched to a gene. The CDR3 extends over 19 amino acids. The CDR3 reads CASSLAGTSGGSPFYEQFF. As DNA, the CDR3 is TGCGCCAGCAGCTTGGCGGGGACTAGCGGGGGGTCCCCTTTCTATGAGCAGTTCTTC. The complete variable domain, with remaining parts taken from reference TRBV5-1 and TRBJ2-1, reads KAGVTQTPRYLIKTRGQQVTLSCSPISGHRSVSWYQQTPGQGLQFLFEYFSETQRNKGNFPGRFSGRQFSNSRSEMNVSTLELGDSALYLCASSLAGTSGGSPFYEQFFGPGTRLTVL.

This clonotype has at least ten counts. DNA for the CDR3: TGTGCCAGCAACACGGGCCCGAACACCGGGGAGCTGTTTTTT. Protein sequence: CASNTGPNTGELFF. The chain recombines TRBV9 with TRBJ2-2; no firm D call. The CDR3 runs 14 residues. Germline loops: CDR1 SGDLS, CDR2 YYNGEE. The ends were cut back, 6 bases at V and 0 bases at J, with 9 bases in the middle. The complete variable domain, with remaining parts taken from reference TRBV9 and TRBJ2-2, reads DSGVTQTPKHLITATGQRVTLRCSPRSGDLSVYWYQQSLDQGLQFLIQYYNGEERAKGNILERFSAQQFPDLHSELNLSSLELGDSALYFCASNTGPNTGELFFGEGSRLTVL.

This clonotype was recorded at least ten times. This chain joins TRBV28 and TRBJ2-4; D gene unclear. Between the trimmed V and J ends, which lost 6 bases and 5 bases, there was a span of 26 bases. The length of the CDR3 is 18 residues. Germline V lookup: CDR1 MDHEN, CDR2 SYDVKM. The DNA of the CDR3 is TGTGCCAGCAGCTTCGGCCACAATAGGGCGAGTCTACAAAACATTCAGTACTTC. Amino acids: CASSFGHNRASLQNIQYF.

This clonotype has ten or more counts. The gene calls are TRBV25-1 and TRBJ2-3; no clear D gene. CDR1 is MGHDK, CDR2 SYGVNS, per germline. The CDR3 length is 12 residues. V lost 8 bases and J 6 bases, leaving 12 bases between the germline ends. The CDR3 nucleotides are TGTGCCAGCCGCCTTTCATCCGATACGCAGTATTTT. Amino acids: CASRLSSDTQYF.

This clonotype has ten or more counts. The chain recombines TRBV12-3 or TRBV12-4 with TRBJ2-1; the D gene could be TRBD1 or TRBD2 (5 bases each). Trimming pared 7 bases from V and 6 bases from J, leaving 22 bases between. The CDR3 loop spans 16 amino acids. CDR3 sequence (DNA): TGTGCCAGCACCCCCACCCCCCCTCCGGGGCGCAATGAGCAGTTCTTC. Its protein product is CASTPTPPPGRNEQFF.

This clonotype counts as medium-sized. The V and J genes are TRBV5-1 and TRBJ2-3; D remains ambiguous. V was shortened by 0 bases and J by 5 bases, with 4 bases between the two germline ends. This CDR3 is built from 12 residues. Germline assignment: CDR1 SGHRS and CDR2 YFSETQ. The CDR3 sequence: CASSLEGDTQYF. The CDR3 DNA reads TGCGCCAGCAGCTTGGAAGGAGATACGCAGTATTTT.

This clonotype showed up just a few times. The chain links TRBV20-1 to TRBJ1-5; weak D call: TRBD1 (6 bases). Trimming left V 0 bases short and J 3 bases short, with 12 bases between. The CDR3 sequence is 15 residues long. Per the germline V gene, CDR1 is DFQATT and CDR2 is SNEGSKA (reference sequence). The CDR3 nucleotides read TGCAGTGCTAGAGAGGGGGGGCGGATCAATCAGCCCCAGCATTTT. Encoded protein: CSAREGGRINQPQHF.

This clonotype was observed at least ten times. The chain couples TRBV5-6 to TRBJ2-7; D tentatively fits TRBD1 or TRBD2 (5 bases each). Trimming cost V 2 bases and J 5 bases, with 14 bases left between them. CDR1 and CDR2 from the germline V gene are SGHDT and YYEEEE. The CDR3 extends over 14 amino acids. CDR3 region: CASSFTGSGHEQYF. CDR3 in DNA: TGTGCCAGCAGCTTTACGGGATCGGGGCACGAGCAGTACTTC.

This clonotype was counted ten times or more. V and J are TRBV4-1 and TRBJ1-1; a possible D gene is TRBD1 (6 bases). This CDR3 is 14 amino acids long. Germline-derived CDR1 and CDR2 are MGHRA and YSYEKL. V was shortened by 5 bases and J by 4 bases, with 14 bases between the two germline ends. CDR3 nucleotides: TGCGCCAGCAGCGGGCGGACAGAGGGCACTGAAGCTTTCTTT. It codes for CASSGRTEGTEAFF.

This clonotype was observed many times. The V call is TRBV24-1, the J call TRBJ2-5, with 7 bases lining up with TRBD2. Per germline, CDR1 KGHDR and CDR2 SFDVKD. V trimming: 3 bases; J trimming: 2 bases; junction bases outside the gene matches: 2. This CDR3 has 14 residues. CDR3 residues: CATSDLGGQETQYF. Here the CDR3 DNA reads TGTGCCACCAGTGATCTGGGGGGGCAAGAGACCCAGTACTTC.

Many counts were recorded for this clonotype. The gene calls are TRBV5-1 and TRBJ2-7, with D possibly TRBD1 on 5 matching bases. Germline V CDR1 and CDR2: SGHRS, YFSETQ. Trimming shortened V by 3 bases and J by 5 bases, and 6 bases separated the two germline ends. The CDR3 loop spans 11 amino acids. The CDR3 loop reads CASSWGDEQYF. The DNA of the CDR3 is TGCGCCAGCAGCTGGGGCGACGAGCAGTACTTC.

This clonotype was observed many times. The CDR3 region is CSARRGGGEETQYF. CDR3 bases: TGCAGTGCTAGGCGCGGGGGGGGGGAAGAGACCCAGTACTTC. This chain connects TRBV20-1 to TRBJ2-5; 9 bases line up with TRBD2. This CDR3 comprises 14 residues. The trim removed 3 bases at V and 3 bases at J, leaving 5 bases unmatched. Per germline, CDR1 DFQATT and CDR2 SNEGSKA (reference sequence).

This clonotype was recorded many times. Germline is not matched at one junction end, which may reflect a read error. V gene TRBV5-1 combines with J gene TRBJ1-2, with no clear D. CDR1 is SGHRS and CDR2 is YFSETQ in the germline V gene. There are 13 residues in the CDR3. CDR3: CASRLAGLYGYTF. CDR3 DNA sequence: TGCGCCAGCAGATTGGCTGGCCTCTATGGCTACACCTTC.

This clonotype was detected many times. The rearrangement uses TRBV21-1 and TRBJ2-1; no check of the table's D call, TRBD2, against the DNA was made. TRBV21-1 is classified as a pseudogene. CDR3 length equals 12 residues. The CDR3 DNA follows: TGTGCCAGCTTTAGCGGGAGAAGTGAGCAGTTCTTC. Protein: CASFSGRSEQFF.

This clonotype was observed many times. J is TRBJ1-6 and V is TRBV6-1; TRBD1 might be the D (5 bases). This CDR3 has 13 residues. Germline CDR1 reads MNHNS; CDR2 reads SASEGT. V shed 1 base and J shed 8 bases, with 6 bases lying between them. This CDR3 reads CASSEGGDSPLHF. In nucleotides, the CDR3 is TGTGCCAGCAGTGAAGGGGGGGATTCACCCCTCCACTTT.

This clonotype occurred many times. V usage is TRBV9 and J usage is TRBJ2-7; perhaps TRBD2 as D (6 bases). The CDR3 covers 16 residues. Trimming cost V 5 bases and J 2 bases, with 20 bases left between them. Germline V gives CDR1 SGDLS, CDR2 YYNGEE. The CDR3 region is CASSRRDILGPYEQYF. CDR3 nucleotides: TGTGCCAGCAGTCGGAGGGATATTTTAGGGCCCTACGAGCAGTACTTC.

This clonotype was picked up many times. This chain connects TRBV20-1 to TRBJ2-1, with unresolved D. There are 15 residues in the CDR3. Per germline, CDR1 DFQATT and CDR2 SNEGSKA (reference sequence). V shed 6 bases and J shed 0 bases, with 15 bases lying between them. The CDR3 bases are TGCAGTGCCTCTCCCCCATTGAGCTCCTACAATGAGCAGTTCTTC. Translation: CSASPPLSSYNEQFF.

This clonotype was seen ten or more times. This rearrangement joins TRBV4-1 to TRBJ2-1; 9 nucleotides line up with TRBD2. This CDR3 is 17 amino acids long. The J segment lost 7 bases and the V segment lost 0 bases, leaving 10 bases of the junction unmatched. The V gene's germline CDR1 is MGHRA and CDR2 YSYEKL. The CDR3 bases are TGCGCCAGCAGCCAAGATAGGGGCGGGGGGGTAATTAATGAGCAGTTCTTC. Its translation: CASSQDRGGGVINEQFF.

This clonotype was counted at least ten times. The chain uses TRBV6-2 or TRBV6-3 and TRBJ1-1, with D possibly matching TRBD1 (6 bases). This CDR3 spans 14 amino acids. Germline loops: CDR1 MNHEY, CDR2 SVGEGT. The V and J ends lost 5 bases and 6 bases respectively, with 16 bases between them. Written as DNA, the CDR3 is TGTGCCAGCAGTGCCCGACCAGGGGCAGCTGAAGCTTTCTTT. It encodes CASSARPGAAEAFF.

This clonotype was detected many times. The chain carries TRBV24-1 and TRBJ2-1; D assignment may be TRBD1 or TRBD2 (5 bases each). V was clipped by 5 bases and J by 7 bases, with 14 bases between them. The CDR3 totals 14 residues. Per the germline V gene, CDR1 is KGHDR and CDR2 is SFDVKD. The CDR3 nucleotides are TGTGCCACCAGTGTGGGACCCCCACGGAATGAGCAGTTCTTC. It translates to CATSVGPPRNEQFF.

The table lists this clonotype with many counts. The V call is TRBV12-3 or TRBV12-4, the J call TRBJ2-7, with a possible D match to TRBD1 (6 bases). This CDR3 is 15 amino acids long. V lost 3 bases and J lost 2, with 14 bases in between. The CDR3 nucleotides read TGTGCCAGCAGTTTTGGGTATAGGGGGACCTACGAGCAGTACTTC. Translating it yields CASSFGYRGTYEQYF.

V is TRBV20-1 and J is TRBJ2-7; possibly TRBD2 for D (6 bases). The germline gives CDR1 DFQATT, CDR2 SNEGSKA (reference sequence). This CDR3 comprises 14 residues. Trimming shortened V by 0 bases and J by 3 bases, and 12 bases separated the two germline ends. The CDR3 reads CSARDPGTFYEQYF. The CDR3 DNA is TGCAGTGCTAGAGATCCGGGGACTTTCTACGAGCAGTACTTC.

This clonotype has at least ten counts. The chain joins TRBV4-1 to TRBJ2-7; D may be TRBD1 or TRBD2 (5 bases each). The CDR3 covers 14 residues. Between the trimmed V and J ends, which lost 0 bases and 2 bases, there was a span of 8 bases. Germline V CDR1 and CDR2: MGHRA, YSYEKL. CDR3 DNA: TGCGCCAGCAGCCAAGAGCCGGGACCCTACGAGCAGTACTTC. Amino acids: CASSQEPGPYEQYF.

This clonotype was detected ten times or more. V gene TRBV12-3 or TRBV12-4 combines with J gene TRBJ2-1; the match to TRBD2 covers 8 bases. The CDR3 loop spans 15 amino acids. J gave up 5 bases and V 6 bases, and 9 bases lay outside the gene matches. CDR3 protein: CASRSGGAKDNEQFF. Written as DNA, the CDR3 is TGTGCCAGCAGGTCCGGGGGGGCCAAAGACAATGAGCAGTTCTTC.

In its sample, this clonotype was seen once. A much larger clone lies one base from this, so it may be a read error. This sequence joins TRBV6-5 and TRBJ2-2; D gene uncertain. The germline V and J ends were trimmed by 8 bases and 1 base, with 11 bases remaining between them. Germline CDR1 reads MNHEY; CDR2 reads SVGAGI. This CDR3 has 14 amino acids. CDR3 in amino acids: CASRRQWNTGELFF. As DNA, the CDR3 is TGTGCCAGCCGGCGGCAGTGGAACACCGGGGAGCTGTTTTTT.

This clonotype was counted many times. Here the CDR3 reads CASSQGRTSGAGTDTQYF. The CDR3 DNA reads TGTGCCAGCAGCCAAGGAAGGACTAGCGGGGCGGGGACAGATACGCAGTATTTT. The genes are TRBV14 and TRBJ2-3; 12 positions match TRBD2. The CDR3 spans 18 residues. The V gene's germline CDR1 is SGHDN and CDR2 FVKESK. The V segment lost 1 base and the J segment 3 bases; nucleotides outside the gene matches: 8.

This clonotype was observed at least ten times. The chain is built from TRBV4-1 and TRBJ1-5; D is unclear. This CDR3 is 14 amino acids long. V lost 2 bases, J lost 6 bases, and 11 bases lay in between. CDR1 is MGHRA and CDR2 is YSYEKL in the germline V gene. The CDR3 reads CASSQLKASQPQHF. The CDR3 DNA sequence: TGCGCCAGCAGCCAACTCAAGGCAAGTCAGCCCCAGCATTTT.

This clonotype was seen many times. The chain recombines TRBV10-2 with TRBJ1-2; TRBD1 is a possible D gene (6 bases). This CDR3 contains 13 residues. The germline gives CDR1 WSHSY, CDR2 SAAADI. V lost 8 bases and J 4 bases, leaving 14 bases between the germline ends. The CDR3 bases are TGCGCCAGCGGCAACAGGGAATCCTATGGCTACACCTTC. Its protein product is CASGNRESYGYTF.

This clonotype showed up many times. V and J are TRBV29-1 and TRBJ2-3, with a tentative D call TRBD1 (6 bases). CDR3 length: 15 amino acids. Germline CDR1 reads SQVTM; CDR2 reads ANQGSEA. The V end was cut by 6 bases, the J end by 5 bases, with 21 bases between. The CDR3 sequence: CSVAWTAIRGDTQYF. CDR3 nucleotides: TGCAGCGTCGCTTGGACAGCCATACGCGGAGATACGCAGTATTTT.